The 29 T cell receptor beta chains below come from one sample, sequenced in a study of T cell clonotyping in hematopoietic cell transplantation (dated by TCRdb to 2020 to 2022). Libraries came from the immunoSEQ multiplex PCR assay. Drawn from immuneACCESS, this table holds only the in-frame rearrangements with V and J called that TCRdb kept. Clones are partly lost; checked studies trace under half to an unresolved V gene and leave the rest unexplained. The sample profile shows around 80,000 clones; less than 96% of them were found once. The ten largest clones capture around 1.7% of the sample. Explained via the paper, the time point label denotes: recipient sample about 28 days before transplant, after cytoreduction. The starting material was peripheral blood mononuclear cells, obtained before stem cell transplant. Receptors originate from a woman aged 50 to 60 with acute myeloid leukemia. Some clones in this sample may be carry-over from other donors' samples.

In the case of this clone: Other DNA sequences in this specimen translate into the identical CDR3. The chain combines TRBV5-6 with TRBJ2-2; 7 nucleotides agree with TRBD2. V lost 0 bases, J lost 4 bases, and 3 bases stayed unmatched. This CDR3 has 15 residues. Germline CDR1 and CDR2: SGHDT and YYEEEE. CDR3 bases: TGTGCCAGCAGCTTGGGACTAGCTGGCACCGGGGAGCTGTTTTTT. Translated, it gives CASSLGLAGTGELFF. The whole variable domain, remainder taken from reference TRBV5-6 and TRBJ2-2, is DAGVTQSPTHLIKTRGQQVTLRCSPKSGHDTVSWYQQALGQGPQFIFQYYEEEERQRGNFPDRFSGHQFPNYSSELNVNALLLGDSALYLCASSLGLAGTGELFFGEGSRLTVL.

The rearrangement uses TRBV29-1 and TRBJ2-5; 10 bases line up with TRBD2. The trim removed 3 bases at V and 2 bases at J, leaving 0 bases unmatched. The V gene's germline CDR1 is SQVTM and CDR2 ANQGSEA. The CDR3 has 13 residues. The CDR3 is CSVEGLAQETQYF. Written as DNA, the CDR3 is TGCAGCGTTGAGGGACTAGCGCAAGAGACCCAGTACTTC.

The genes are TRBV7-9 and TRBJ2-2; unclear D gene. Germline V gene lookup returns CDR1 SEHNR and CDR2 FQNEAQ (reference sequence). This CDR3 region has 15 residues. Between the trimmed V and J ends, which lost 5 bases and 0 bases, there was a span of 10 bases. CDR3 loop: CASSPAGPNTGELFF. Written as DNA, the CDR3 is TGTGCCAGCAGCCCAGCTGGACCGAACACCGGGGAGCTGTTTTTT.

This chain uses TRBV19 with TRBJ2-1; D remains unclear. Trimming shortened V by 3 bases and J by 5 bases, and 5 bases separated the two germline ends. This CDR3 is 12 amino acids long. Germline lookup yields CDR1 LNHDA and CDR2 SQIVND (reference sequence). The CDR3 coding sequence is TGTGCCAGTAGTATTTTCGACAATGAGCAGTTCTTC. Translated, it gives CASSIFDNEQFF.

The CDR3 nucleotides read TGTGCCAGCAGCCGCAGCCGCTACGAGCAGTACTTC. This gives the protein CASSRSRYEQYF. This rearrangement joins TRBV14 to TRBJ2-7; unclear D gene. CDR3 size: 12 residues. Trimming took 4 bases from V and 3 from J, leaving 7 bases between them. Looked up from germline, CDR1 is SGHDN and CDR2 is FVKESK.

The chain links TRBV5-8 to TRBJ2-7, with D possibly being TRBD2 (5 bases). Germline V gives CDR1 SGHTS, CDR2 YDEGEE. The length of the CDR3 is 13 residues. The V end lost 4 bases, the J end lost 3 bases, and 11 bases lay between the germline ends. CDR3 sequence (DNA): TGTGCCAGCAGCCCGAGGCGGGTCTACGAGCAGTACTTC. Its protein product is CASSPRRVYEQYF.

V usage is TRBV30 and J usage is TRBJ2-2, with 8 bases that match TRBD2. V lost 0 bases to trimming and J lost 7 bases; unmatched junction nucleotides: 10. Germline V gene lookup returns CDR1 GTSNPN and CDR2 SVGIG (reference sequence). The CDR3 runs 16 residues. CDR3 sequence: CAWSVMTGGPDGELFF. In DNA, the CDR3 is TGTGCCTGGAGTGTAATGACGGGAGGGCCCGACGGGGAGCTGTTTTTT.

This sequence joins TRBV25-1 and TRBJ2-5, with D tentatively TRBD1 (6 bases). There are 13 residues in the CDR3. V was pared by 6 bases and J by 3 bases, with 11 bases between. In germline, CDR1 is MGHDK, CDR2 SYGVNS. CDR3 in amino acids: CASSSQGKETQYF. CDR3 nucleotides: TGTGCCAGCAGCTCCCAGGGGAAAGAGACCCAGTACTTC.

Of note for this clone: Other nucleotide sequences in the sample specify the same CDR3. The chain links TRBV30 to TRBJ2-5, with D perhaps being TRBD1 or TRBD2 (5 bases each). Per germline, CDR1 GTSNPN and CDR2 SVGIG (reference sequence). There are 13 residues in the CDR3. V dropped 1 base and J dropped 5 bases, with 11 bases sitting between them. CDR3 in amino acids: CAWSGGNQETQYF. The CDR3 DNA reads TGTGCCTGGAGTGGGGGGAATCAGGAGACCCAGTACTTC. The variable domain in full, with the rest retrieved from reference TRBV30 and TRBJ2-5, is SQTIHQWPATLVQPVGSPLSLECTVEGTSNPNLYWYRQAAGRGLQLLFYSVGIGQISSEVPQNLSASRPQDRQFILSSKKLLLSDSGFYLCAWSGGNQETQYFGPGTRLLVL.

This chain links TRBV30 with TRBJ1-5; the D is unclear. The CDR3 length is 14 residues. Germline values: CDR1 GTSNPN, CDR2 SVGIG (reference sequence). Trimming removed 2 bases from V and 6 bases from J, with 14 bases in between. The CDR3 DNA sequence: TGTGCCTGGAGTTCGGGCCCTTCTGGTCAGCCCCAGCATTTT. It codes for CAWSSGPSGQPQHF.

This chain connects TRBV10-3 to TRBJ2-1; a possible D gene is TRBD2 (6 bases). Per the germline V gene, CDR1 is ENHRY and CDR2 is SYGVKD. Trimming cost V 3 bases and J 10 bases, with 7 bases left between them. The CDR3 sequence is 11 residues long. CDR3 sequence reads: CAISDGLEQFF. CDR3 nucleotides: TGTGCCATCAGTGACGGACTAGAGCAGTTCTTC.

The chain has TRBV15 and TRBJ1-1; no reliable D call. The germline V gene has CDR1 LNHNV and CDR2 YYDKDF (reference sequence). Deletions cut 0 bases from V and 1 base from J, with 6 bases between. This CDR3 comprises 14 residues. Here the CDR3 DNA reads TGTGCCACCAGCAGAGATAGAAGGAACACTGAAGCTTTCTTT. Its translation is CATSRDRRNTEAFF.

V usage is TRBV11-3 and J usage is TRBJ1-2; 7 bases fit TRBD1. The CDR3 is 16 amino acids. V shed 8 bases and J 5 bases; nucleotides not matched to a gene: 17. The germline V gene encodes CDR1 SGHNT and CDR2 YENEEA. As DNA, the CDR3 is TGTGCCAGCGGTTGGGACAGCGGGAAAAGGCCTTATGGCTACACCTTC. Protein: CASGWDSGKRPYGYTF.

The J gene is TRBJ1-2, the V gene TRBV14; D uncertain. Germline loops: CDR1 SGHDN, CDR2 FVKESK. V shed 1 base and J shed 4 bases, with 7 bases lying between them. This CDR3 comprises 13 residues. The chain's CDR3 is CASSQGQIYGYTF. The CDR3 DNA is TGTGCCAGCAGCCAAGGGCAGATCTATGGCTACACCTTC.

The chain recombines TRBV30 with TRBJ1-2; D gene unclear. CDR3 length: 15 amino acids. CDR1 and CDR2 (germline): GTSNPN, SVGIG (reference sequence). V shed 0 bases and J shed 5 bases, with 16 bases lying between them. The CDR3: CAWSVQSMSPYGYTF. CDR3 nucleotides: TGTGCCTGGAGTGTCCAGTCCATGTCCCCTTATGGCTACACCTTC.

The chain employs TRBV4-1 and TRBJ2-7; 13 nucleotides line up with TRBD2. V lost 4 bases and J lost 3; bases outside the gene matches: 6. CDR1 is MGHRA, CDR2 YSYEKL, per germline. This CDR3 region has 16 residues. The CDR3 DNA reads as TGCGCCAGCAGCCGCCTACTAGCGGGAGGGCACTACGAGCAGTACTTC. Translated, it gives CASSRLLAGGHYEQYF.

J is TRBJ1-3 and V is TRBV27, with 8 bases identical to TRBD1. CDR1 is MNHEY and CDR2 is SMNVEV in the germline V gene (reference sequence). Trimming removed 5 bases from V and 3 bases from J; junction bases left unmatched: 6. The CDR3 loop spans 15 amino acids. The CDR3 sequence is CASSNPGGGGNTIYF. In DNA, the CDR3 is TGTGCCAGCAGTAACCCAGGGGGCGGTGGAAACACCATATATTTT.

J is TRBJ1-1 and V is TRBV28; D possibly corresponds to TRBD1 (5 bases). The germline gives CDR1 MDHEN, CDR2 SYDVKM. The CDR3 totals 14 residues. V was cut by 4 bases and J by 5 bases, with 14 bases left in between. The CDR3 DNA reads TGTGCCAGCAGTTCCTCGGGACTCCGGACTGAAGCTTTCTTT. Amino acids: CASSSSGLRTEAFF.

This chain joins TRBV19 and TRBJ1-6; 9 bases are a match to TRBD1. There are 17 residues in the CDR3. Germline V gene sequence: CDR1 LNHDA, CDR2 SQIVND (reference sequence). Trimming at V came to 2 bases and at J to 9 bases, leaving 11 bases not matched to a gene. In DNA, the CDR3 is TGTGCCAGTAGTATACGGGTACAGGGGGCGTTAGGTTCACCCCTCCACTTT. It translates to CASSIRVQGALGSPLHF.

V and J are TRBV4-1 and TRBJ1-4, with D tentatively TRBD1 (5 bases). CDR1 MGHRA and CDR2 YSYEKL come from the germline V gene. The CDR3 consists of 15 residues. V was pared by 3 bases and J by 6 bases, with 14 bases between. The CDR3 sequence: CASSQERTPDEKLFF. CDR3 DNA: TGCGCCAGCAGCCAGGAGCGGACACCCGATGAAAAACTGTTTTTT.

The rearrangement links TRBV9 to TRBJ2-7; TRBD1 might be the D (5 bases). Trimming took off 0 bases at V and 3 bases at J, with 10 bases between the two ends. This CDR3 is 14 amino acids long. CDR1 is SGDLS and CDR2 is YYNGEE in the germline V gene. CDR3 nucleotide sequence: TGTGCCAGCAGCGTAGCACAGGCAAACTACGAGCAGTACTTC. Its translation: CASSVAQANYEQYF.

This rearrangement joins TRBV29-1 to TRBJ2-2, with 7 bases that match TRBD2. The CDR3 totals 14 residues. The germline V gene encodes CDR1 SQVTM and CDR2 ANQGSEA. The trim removed 1 base at V and 6 bases at J, leaving 5 bases unmatched. CDR3 coding DNA: TGCAGCGTTGAAGGACTAGCATCTGCCGGGGAGCTGTTTTTT. Its protein product is CSVEGLASAGELFF.

V usage is TRBV5-1 and J usage is TRBJ2-1, with 7 bases identical to TRBD2. J was trimmed by 7 bases and V by 7 bases; bases with no gene match: 5. The CDR3 is 12 residues long. The germline CDR1 and CDR2 sequences are SGHRS and YFSETQ. The CDR3 is CASWEGGNEQFF. The CDR3 nucleotides are TGCGCCAGCTGGGAGGGCGGAAATGAGCAGTTCTTC.

This rearrangement joins TRBV6-5 to TRBJ2-3, with 8 bases fitting TRBD2. The CDR3 sequence is 12 residues long. V was clipped by 6 bases and J by 11 bases; unmatched bases: 7. Germline-derived CDR1 and CDR2 are MNHEY and SVGAGI. The chain's CDR3 is CASSPPSGGQYF. The CDR3 DNA is TGTGCCAGCAGCCCCCCCAGCGGGGGGCAGTATTTT.

The chain carries TRBV28 and TRBJ2-7; D is unresolved. V lost 3 bases and J 0 bases, leaving 9 bases between the germline ends. Germline lookup yields CDR1 MDHEN and CDR2 SYDVKM. The CDR3 has 14 amino acids. The CDR3 coding sequence is TGTGCCAGCAGTTTTATGGGATTCTCCTACGAGCAGTACTTC. Amino acid sequence: CASSFMGFSYEQYF.

The V gene is TRBV4-1, the J gene TRBJ1-1; no clear D gene. Germline V lookup: CDR1 MGHRA, CDR2 YSYEKL. The germline V and J ends were trimmed by 0 bases and 0 bases, with 5 bases remaining between them. The CDR3 runs 14 residues. Here the CDR3 DNA reads TGCGCCAGCAGCCAAGAGGGGATGAACACTGAAGCTTTCTTT. It codes for CASSQEGMNTEAFF.

The chain links TRBV19 to TRBJ2-7, with 7 bases identical to TRBD1. CDR3 length: 14 residues. The germline V gene has CDR1 LNHDA and CDR2 SQIVND (reference sequence). V shed 2 bases, J shed 3 bases, and the junction held 4 bases outside the gene matches. The CDR3 coding sequence is TGTGCCAGTAGTATAAGACAGGGAATCTACGAGCAGTACTTC. As protein: CASSIRQGIYEQYF.

This chain uses TRBV6-1 with TRBJ1-4; D ambiguous. The CDR3 runs to 14 residues. Trimming took off 6 bases at V and 6 bases at J, with 14 bases between the two ends. Germline values: CDR1 MNHNS, CDR2 SASEGT. The CDR3 sequence is CASRRGGTDEKLFF. Here the CDR3 DNA reads TGTGCCAGCAGAAGAGGTGGCACGGATGAAAAACTGTTTTTT.

The V call is TRBV19, the J call TRBJ2-7, with TRBD2 identical over 11 bases. The germline V gene encodes CDR1 LNHDA and CDR2 SQIVND (reference sequence). This CDR3 has 15 amino acids. V trimming: 7 bases; J trimming: 2 bases; junction bases outside the gene matches: 7. CDR3 sequence reads: CASTPGLAGPYEQYF. Here the CDR3 DNA reads TGTGCCAGTACGCCCGGACTAGCGGGTCCCTACGAGCAGTACTTC.